This T cell receptor (beta chain) was found in a study of blood T cell repertoires in COVID-19. Study details: Sites in the United States, Italy and Spain provided acute and convalescent COVID-19 samples. The analysed material was cDNA or gDNA that came from T cells, B-cell-depleted T cells, or PBMCs.

The CDR3 length is 14 residues. Original handling: Estimates of nucleated cell counts were drawn from the amplification of reference gene primers. The table came from immunoSEQ multiplex PCR; TCRdb's copy has only in-frame clones and leaves some out. V and J calls and clone size follow that table, whereas D and trimming were derived from the DNA. Found here are about 380,000 clones, 70% to 90% of them singletons; the top ten hold approximately 1.3%. This sequence was found in a man aged 25-40 years who had recovered from COVID-19. Sequencing was done on a sample of PBMCs or T cells enriched from blood (not recorded which). The chain carries TRBV21-1 and TRBJ1-2; the table's D gene call, TRBD1, was not cross checked with the DNA. TRBV21-1 is shown as a pseudogene. The CDR3 sequence: CASSSRGPGYGYTF. CDR3 coding DNA: TGTGCCAGCAGCAGCAGGGGGCCGGGATATGGCTACACCTTC.